The sequence of this T cell receptor (beta chain) was determined in a study of identical twins. This clonotype was seen more than once but under ten times. In germline, CDR1 is MNHEY, CDR2 SVGAGI. Germline trimming cut 2 bases from V and 6 bases from J; bases unmatched to any gene: 7. This CDR3 spans 15 amino acids. TCRdb analysed the 5' RACE reads with MiXCR anew, one entry per CDR3 protein. Seen here are hundreds of thousands of distinct CDR3 sequences, 15% to 20% observed once, and the top ten hold under 15%. This sample was also put to use in a study of T cells expressing NK-cell markers.

The rearrangement uses TRBV6-5 and TRBJ2-3; 8 nucleotides align to TRBD1. The TCR originated in a woman between 18 and 29 years old in good health. Specimen: PBMCs. The CDR3: CASSYGTGGLDTQYF. CDR3 DNA: TGTGCCAGCAGTTACGGGACAGGAGGTCTGGATACGCAGTATTTT.